These T cell receptor beta chains were read from a single sample in a study of chemoradiotherapy in HPV16-positive cancers. TCRdb's table, derived via immunoSEQ multiplex PCR, lists solely in-frame clones and lacks some. The sample consists of approximately 5,600 clones, around 70% of them appearing once. The sequencing here drew on tumor tissue, taken from a patient who underwent chemoradiotherapy. The source is a human donor with HPV-associated anogenital cancer. Both conserved end residues are part of each CDR3. D genes are given only for firm matches. Clone size appears in some rows only: once, few, many, or a class for an expanded clone.

V gene: TRBV11-2
J gene: TRBJ2-7
clone size: .
D gene: .
CDR3 protein: CASSPTTDIYEQYF
CDR3 DNA: TGTGCCAGCAGCCCTACCACGGACATCTACGAGCAGTACTTC

V gene: TRBV7-9
J gene: TRBJ1-2
clone size: .
D gene: .
CDR3 protein: CASSLDGIQGGYTF
CDR3 DNA: TGTGCCAGCAGCTTAGATGGGATCCAGGGTGGCTACACCTTC

V gene: TRBV15
J gene: TRBJ2-7
clone size: .
D gene: .
CDR3 protein: CATSRDREYEQYF
CDR3 DNA: TGTGCCACCAGCAGAGATAGGGAATACGAGCAGTACTTC

V gene: TRBV9
J gene: TRBJ1-2
clone size: few
D gene: TRBD1
CDR3 protein: CASSATDRGGYGYTF
CDR3 DNA: TGTGCCAGCAGCGCCACGGACAGGGGAGGCTATGGCTACACCTTC

V gene: TRBV21-1
J gene: TRBJ2-5
clone size: .
D gene: .
CDR3 protein: CASTEGADQETQYF
CDR3 DNA: TGTGCCAGCACGGAGGGGGCGGATCAAGAGACCCAGTACTTC

V gene: TRBV27
J gene: TRBJ2-6
clone size: once
D gene: .
CDR3 protein: CASMLYNPGANVLTF
CDR3 DNA: TGTGCCAGCATGCTATATAATCCCGGGGCCAACGTCCTGACTTTC

V gene: TRBV9
J gene: TRBJ2-1
clone size: .
D gene: .
CDR3 protein: CASSVAYRSTYNEQFF
CDR3 DNA: TGTGCCAGCAGCGTAGCTTACCGCAGCACCTACAATGAGCAGTTCTTC

V gene: TRBV7-6
J gene: TRBJ1-4
clone size: .
D gene: TRBD1
CDR3 protein: CASSKWGQRNEKLFF
CDR3 DNA: TGTGCCAGCAGCAAGTGGGGACAGCGGAATGAAAAACTGTTTTTT

V gene: TRBV15
J gene: TRBJ2-1
clone size: .
D gene: TRBD2
CDR3 protein: CATRGGSSYNEQFF
CDR3 DNA: TGTGCCACCCGGGGGGGAAGCTCCTACAATGAGCAGTTCTTC

V gene: TRBV7-9
J gene: TRBJ2-7
clone size: .
D gene: TRBD1
CDR3 protein: CASSSTGGAYEQYF
CDR3 DNA: TGTGCCAGCAGCTCCACAGGGGGCGCCTACGAGCAGTACTTC

V gene: TRBV11-2
J gene: TRBJ2-1
clone size: .
D gene: TRBD2
CDR3 protein: CASSLGSGLYAWEQFF
CDR3 DNA: TGTGCCAGCAGCTTAGGTTCGGGACTATATGCATGGGAGCAGTTCTTC

V gene: TRBV4-1
J gene: TRBJ2-5
clone size: once
D gene: .
CDR3 protein: CASSQASPSGETQYF
CDR3 DNA: TGCGCCAGCAGCCAAGCGAGCCCTTCGGGCGAGACCCAGTACTTC

V gene: TRBV9
J gene: TRBJ1-1
clone size: .
D gene: .
CDR3 protein: CASSVGVDHVLKSEAFF
CDR3 DNA: TGTGCCAGCAGCGTAGGGGTAGACCATGTTTTAAAAAGTGAAGCTTTCTTT

V gene: TRBV18
J gene: TRBJ1-5
clone size: .
D gene: TRBD1
CDR3 protein: CASSPPRGQGNQPQHF
CDR3 DNA: TGTGCCAGCTCCCCACCTAGGGGACAGGGTAATCAGCCCCAGCATTTT

V gene: TRBV7-2
J gene: TRBJ2-2
clone size: few
D gene: .
CDR3 protein: CASSPFTGELFF
CDR3 DNA: TGTGCCAGCAGCCCGTTCACCGGGGAGCTGTTTTTT

V gene: TRBV25-1
J gene: TRBJ2-2
clone size: .
D gene: TRBD1
CDR3 protein: CASLGTVSGELFF
CDR3 DNA: TGTGCCAGTTTGGGGACAGTTTCCGGGGAGCTGTTTTTT

V gene: TRBV11-3
J gene: TRBJ2-2
clone size: few
D gene: .
CDR3 protein: CASSPRGNTGELFF
CDR3 DNA: TGTGCCAGCAGCCCTCGGGGGAACACCGGGGAGCTGTTTTTT

V gene: TRBV6-5
J gene: TRBJ2-7
clone size: .
D gene: .
CDR3 protein: CASSYARSAGSYEQYF
CDR3 DNA: TGTGCCAGCAGTTACGCCCGGTCGGCGGGCTCCTACGAGCAGTACTTC

V gene: TRBV7-3
J gene: TRBJ2-3
clone size: .
D gene: .
CDR3 protein: CASSLREADTQYF
CDR3 DNA: TGTGCCAGCAGCTTAAGGGAGGCAGATACGCAGTATTTT

V gene: TRBV27
J gene: TRBJ2-3
clone size: .
D gene: TRBD2
CDR3 protein: CASSLKGGRGDTQYF
CDR3 DNA: TGTGCCAGCAGTTTAAAGGGCGGGAGAGGCGATACGCAGTATTTT

V gene: TRBV11-3
J gene: TRBJ2-5
clone size: .
D gene: .
CDR3 protein: CASSLIYGFGETQYF
CDR3 DNA: TGTGCCAGCAGCTTAATTTATGGCTTCGGGGAGACCCAGTACTTC

V gene: TRBV6-1
J gene: TRBJ1-4
clone size: few
D gene: TRBD1
CDR3 protein: CASSGEGTGKVEKLFF
CDR3 DNA: TGTGCCAGCAGTGGGGAGGGGACAGGAAAGGTTGAAAAACTGTTTTTT

V gene: TRBV25-1
J gene: TRBJ2-7
clone size: .
D gene: .
CDR3 protein: CASSGGRGTYEQYF
CDR3 DNA: TGTGCCAGCAGTGGGGGGCGGGGAACCTACGAGCAGTACTTC

V gene: TRBV2
J gene: TRBJ1-5
clone size: .
D gene: .
CDR3 protein: CASSGGISNQPQHF
CDR3 DNA: TGTGCCAGCAGCGGAGGAATTAGCAATCAGCCCCAGCATTTT

V gene: TRBV5-1
J gene: TRBJ2-1
clone size: once
D gene: TRBD2
CDR3 protein: CASSFRTSGDGDEQFF
CDR3 DNA: TGCGCCAGCAGCTTCCGGACTAGCGGAGACGGAGATGAGCAGTTCTTC

V gene: TRBV10-1
J gene: TRBJ1-2
clone size: .
D gene: .
CDR3 protein: CASRQKWGGYTF
CDR3 DNA: TGCGCCAGCAGGCAAAAATGGGGTGGCTACACCTTC

V gene: TRBV20-1
J gene: TRBJ2-1
clone size: few
D gene: .
CDR3 protein: CSVPDYNEQFF
CDR3 DNA: TGCAGTGTCCCGGACTACAATGAGCAGTTCTTC

V gene: TRBV4-2
J gene: TRBJ2-5
clone size: .
D gene: .
CDR3 protein: CASSLGETQYF
CDR3 DNA: TGTGCCAGCAGCTTGGGAGAGACCCAGTACTTC

V gene: TRBV7-6
J gene: TRBJ1-1
clone size: few
D gene: TRBD1
CDR3 protein: CASSLGTGVNTEAFF
CDR3 DNA: TGTGCCAGCAGCTTAGGAACAGGGGTAAACACTGAAGCTTTCTTT

V gene: TRBV6-1
J gene: TRBJ2-7
clone size: .
D gene: TRBD2
CDR3 protein: CASSESLGTSEIYEQYF
CDR3 DNA: TGTGCCAGCAGTGAATCCCTTGGGACTAGCGAAATATACGAGCAGTACTTC

V gene: TRBV9
J gene: TRBJ1-4
clone size: .
D gene: .
CDR3 protein: CASSQDNFNEKLFF
CDR3 DNA: TGTGCCAGCAGCCAGGACAACTTTAATGAAAAACTGTTTTTT

V gene: TRBV6-5
J gene: TRBJ1-5
clone size: .
D gene: .
CDR3 protein: CASSPSGGWGQPQHF
CDR3 DNA: TGTGCCAGCAGTCCCTCCGGGGGGTGGGGTCAGCCCCAGCATTTT

V gene: TRBV7-2
J gene: TRBJ2-3
clone size: .
D gene: TRBD2
CDR3 protein: CASSSLAGVTDTQYF
CDR3 DNA: TGTGCCAGCAGCTCCCTAGCGGGAGTAACAGATACGCAGTATTTT

V gene: TRBV30
J gene: TRBJ2-5
clone size: few
D gene: TRBD2
CDR3 protein: CAWSFGEGVETQYF
CDR3 DNA: TGTGCCTGGAGTTTTGGGGAGGGAGTGGAGACCCAGTACTTC

V gene: TRBV5-6
J gene: TRBJ2-3
clone size: .
D gene: TRBD1
CDR3 protein: CASSRQGRRTDTQYF
CDR3 DNA: TGTGCCAGCAGCCGACAGGGGCGGAGAACAGATACGCAGTATTTT

V gene: TRBV12-2
J gene: TRBJ2-1
clone size: .
D gene: .
CDR3 protein: CASRFSSSSYNEQFF
CDR3 DNA: TGTGCAAGTCGCTTTAGCAGTAGCTCCTACAATGAGCAGTTCTTC

V gene: TRBV9
J gene: TRBJ1-2
clone size: few
D gene: .
CDR3 protein: CASSVGGWGYYGYTF
CDR3 DNA: TGTGCCAGCAGCGTAGGGGGGTGGGGATACTATGGCTACACCTTC

V gene: TRBV11-2
J gene: TRBJ2-3
clone size: .
D gene: TRBD2
CDR3 protein: CASSNQLAGGGADTQYF
CDR3 DNA: TGTGCCAGCAGCAACCAACTAGCGGGAGGAGGCGCAGATACGCAGTATTTT

V gene: TRBV6-5
J gene: TRBJ2-3
clone size: .
D gene: .
CDR3 protein: CASSYGSSADTQYF
CDR3 DNA: TGTGCCAGCAGTTACGGATCCTCGGCAGATACGCAGTATTTT

V gene: TRBV5-1
J gene: TRBJ1-2
clone size: .
D gene: .
CDR3 protein: CASRLNYGYTF
CDR3 DNA: TGCGCCAGCCGACTTAACTATGGCTACACCTTC

V gene: TRBV7-9
J gene: TRBJ1-2
clone size: once
D gene: TRBD1
CDR3 protein: CASSRESGQGGGYTF
CDR3 DNA: TGTGCCAGCAGCCGAGAAAGTGGACAGGGAGGTGGCTACACCTTC

V gene: TRBV19
J gene: TRBJ1-4
clone size: .
D gene: .
CDR3 protein: CASSVWTAFSEKLFF
CDR3 DNA: TGTGCCAGTAGTGTCTGGACGGCCTTTTCGGAAAAACTGTTTTTT

V gene: TRBV5-1
J gene: TRBJ2-2
clone size: .
D gene: .
CDR3 protein: CASSLVDRSNTGELFF
CDR3 DNA: TGCGCCAGCAGCTTGGTGGACAGATCGAACACCGGGGAGCTGTTTTTT

V gene: TRBV7-3
J gene: TRBJ2-2
clone size: .
D gene: .
CDR3 protein: CASRDGPDTGELFF
CDR3 DNA: TGTGCCAGCAGGGATGGGCCGGACACCGGGGAGCTGTTTTTT

V gene: TRBV27
J gene: TRBJ2-7
clone size: .
D gene: TRBD2
CDR3 protein: CAGRTARSGRPSYEQYF
CDR3 DNA: TGTGCCGGCCGGACAGCTAGAAGCGGGAGGCCCTCCTACGAGCAGTACTTC

V gene: TRBV5-1
J gene: TRBJ2-1
clone size: .
D gene: TRBD1
CDR3 protein: CASSRGQPGDNEQFF
CDR3 DNA: TGCGCCAGCAGCAGGGGACAGCCTGGGGACAATGAGCAGTTCTTC